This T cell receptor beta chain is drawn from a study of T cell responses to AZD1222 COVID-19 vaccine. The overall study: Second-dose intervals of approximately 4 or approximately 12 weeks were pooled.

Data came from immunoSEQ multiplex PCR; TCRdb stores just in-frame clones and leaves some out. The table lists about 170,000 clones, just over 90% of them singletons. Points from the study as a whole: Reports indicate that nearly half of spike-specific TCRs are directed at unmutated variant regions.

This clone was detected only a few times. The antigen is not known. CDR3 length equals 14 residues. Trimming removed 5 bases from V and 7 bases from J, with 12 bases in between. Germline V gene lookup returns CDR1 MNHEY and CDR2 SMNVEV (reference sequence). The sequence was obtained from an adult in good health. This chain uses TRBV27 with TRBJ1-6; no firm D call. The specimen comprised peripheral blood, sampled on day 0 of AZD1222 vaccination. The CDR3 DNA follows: TGTGCCAGCAGTCCCGTAGTTCGGAATTCACCCCTCCACTTT. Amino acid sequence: CASSPVVRNSPLHF.